Listed here are 20 T cell receptor beta chains from one sample, sequenced in a study of cytomegalovirus exposure and HLA in healthy donors. Primers: 60 Vbeta forward and 13 Jbeta reverse. Assay: immunoSEQ multiplex PCR; the TCRdb copy retains only in-frame clones and omits some. The sample includes about 100,000 clones, under 80% of them seen just once. The sample was PBMCs. These TCRs come from a young woman in good health and CMV-seropositive.

The CDR3 DNA sequence: TGCGCCAGCAGCCAAGAGCCTAGCGGGAGCAATGAGCAGTTCTTC. It yields the protein CASSQEPSGSNEQFF. This chain uses TRBV4-3 with TRBJ2-1, with 10 bases fitting TRBD2. V gave up 0 bases and J gave up 6 bases; unmatched junction bases: 2. The germline V gene has CDR1 LGHNA and CDR2 YSLEER. This CDR3 has 15 amino acids.

The chain joins TRBV4-1 to TRBJ2-2; unclear D gene. Germline CDR1 and CDR2: MGHRA and YSYEKL. V lost 0 bases, J lost 6 bases, and 14 bases lay in between. CDR3 size: 16 residues. Here the CDR3 reads CASSQERTPQSGELFF. As DNA, the CDR3 is TGCGCCAGCAGCCAAGAGCGAACTCCCCAATCCGGGGAGCTGTTTTTT.

J is TRBJ1-1 and V is TRBV28; maybe TRBD1 (5 bases). Germline V gives CDR1 MDHEN, CDR2 SYDVKM. The CDR3 totals 11 residues. Trimming left V 7 bases short and J 5 bases short, with 8 bases between. The CDR3 here is CASTAGTEAFF. CDR3 nucleotides: TGTGCCAGCACCGCAGGGACTGAAGCTTTCTTT.

The genes are TRBV5-1 and TRBJ2-7; 9 bases match TRBD1. V was clipped by 0 bases and J by 3 bases; unmatched bases: 16. Germline CDR1 SGHRS, CDR2 YFSETQ. The length of the CDR3 is 19 residues. CDR3 sequence: CASSLEGTGSVVGLYEQYF. In nucleotides, the CDR3 is TGCGCCAGCAGCTTGGAAGGGACAGGGTCGGTGGTGGGACTCTACGAGCAGTACTTC.

The genes are TRBV10-3 and TRBJ2-7; perhaps TRBD1 as D (6 bases). V was clipped by 0 bases and J by 1 base, with 7 bases between them. The CDR3 contains 14 residues. CDR1 and CDR2 (germline): ENHRY, SYGVKD. In nucleotides, the CDR3 is TGTGCCATCAGTGAGTCCACAGGGTCCTACGAGCAGTACTTC. It codes for CAISESTGSYEQYF.

This clone was counted once. This rearrangement joins TRBV25-1 to TRBJ2-1, with D possibly TRBD2 on 5 matching bases. Per germline, CDR1 MGHDK and CDR2 SYGVNS. The CDR3 spans 12 residues. Trimming took off 4 bases at V and 9 bases at J, with 10 bases between the two ends. In DNA form, the CDR3 reads TGTGCCAGCAGTGTCGGAGGAGGTGAGCAGTTCTTC. Amino acids: CASSVGGGEQFF.

CDR3 DNA sequence: TGCGCCAGCAGCCAATCTCCTAGCGGGAGGGACACGTACGAGCAGTACTTC. Amino acids: CASSQSPSGRDTYEQYF. The chain combines TRBV4-1 with TRBJ2-7, with TRBD2 matching 12 bases. The CDR3 is made up of 17 amino acids. Germline V lookup: CDR1 MGHRA, CDR2 YSYEKL. Losses at the gene ends were 2 bases for V and 4 bases for J; bases not matched to a gene: 9.

The chain recombines TRBV2 with TRBJ2-5, with D perhaps matching TRBD1 (5 bases). Looked up from germline, CDR1 is SNHLY and CDR2 is FYNNEI. CDR3 length equals 13 residues. The ends were cut back, 7 bases at V and 4 bases at J, with 13 bases in the middle. For the CDR3, the DNA is TGTGCCAGCATTCAAGGGGTGGGAGAGACCCAGTACTTC. As protein: CASIQGVGETQYF.

This chain links TRBV6-5 with TRBJ1-5; 9 bases line up with TRBD1. J gave up 7 bases and V 4 bases, and 8 bases lay outside the gene matches. Germline loops: CDR1 MNHEY, CDR2 SVGAGI. This CDR3 spans 15 amino acids. The CDR3 nucleotides read TGTGCCAGCAGTTTGTACAGGGGGCAAGGACAGCCCCAGCATTTT. Encoded protein: CASSLYRGQGQPQHF.

The V and J genes are TRBV18 and TRBJ2-1, with 9 bases lining up with TRBD2. V was clipped by 3 bases and J by 4 bases; unmatched bases: 13. The CDR3 contains 18 residues. The germline CDR1 and CDR2 sequences are KGHSH and LQKENI. The CDR3 sequence: CASSPGISGSRGYNEQFF. The CDR3, as DNA: TGTGCCAGCTCACCGGGGATTAGCGGGAGTAGGGGTTACAATGAGCAGTTCTTC. The full variable domain, in which reference TRBV18 and TRBJ2-1 provide the parts outside the CDR3, is NAGVMQNPRHLVRRRGQEARLRCSPMKGHSHVYWYRQLPEEGLKFMVYLQKENIIDESGMPKERFSAEFPKEGPSILRIQQVVRGDSAAYFCASSPGISGSRGYNEQFFGPGTRLTVL.

V gene TRBV29-1 combines with J gene TRBJ2-7; 8 bases are shared with TRBD1. The V segment lost 3 bases and the J segment 2 bases; nucleotides outside the gene matches: 12. The CDR3 extends over 16 amino acids. Germline V gives CDR1 SQVTM, CDR2 ANQGSEA. The CDR3 sequence is CSVDHYATGATYEQYF. The CDR3 region has the DNA TGCAGCGTTGACCATTATGCGACAGGGGCTACCTACGAGCAGTACTTC.

The V call is TRBV5-4, the J call TRBJ2-5, with D possibly TRBD2 on 6 matching bases. CDR3 length: 15 residues. Germline V gene data show CDR1 as SGHNT and CDR2 as YYREEE (reference sequence). V was trimmed by 0 bases and J by 5 bases, leaving 14 bases between them. CDR3 in amino acids: CASSLDVGAGETQYF. DNA for the CDR3: TGTGCCAGCAGCTTGGATGTGGGAGCGGGTGAGACCCAGTACTTC.

The chain links TRBV7-9 to TRBJ2-7; 10 nucleotides agree with TRBD1. The CDR3 sequence is 15 residues long. Germline CDR1 is SEHNR and CDR2 is FQNEAQ (reference sequence). V was clipped by 4 bases and J by 3 bases; unmatched bases: 6. The CDR3 spells CASSSHDRGHYEQYF. The CDR3 nucleotides read TGTGCCAGCAGCTCCCACGACAGGGGGCACTACGAGCAGTACTTC.

This chain uses TRBV15 with TRBJ2-1; D unclear. Trimming stripped 8 bases from V and 8 bases from J, with 16 bases between. This CDR3 has 13 amino acids. From germline, CDR1 is LNHNV and CDR2 YYDKDF (reference sequence). The chain's CDR3 is CATQGEWLHEQFF. As DNA, the CDR3 is TGTGCCACCCAAGGAGAGTGGTTGCATGAGCAGTTCTTC.

The CDR3 sequence: CTSSQVGTSGSKGSYNEQFF. DNA of the CDR3: TGCACCAGCAGCCAAGTCGGGACTAGCGGGAGTAAGGGCTCCTACAATGAGCAGTTCTTC. This rearrangement joins TRBV1 to TRBJ2-1; the table's D call of TRBD2 was not tested on the DNA. TRBV1 is flagged as a pseudogene. The CDR3 consists of 20 residues.

The J gene is TRBJ2-5, the V gene TRBV29-1; TRBD2 aligns across 9 bases. From germline, CDR1 is SQVTM and CDR2 ANQGSEA. The junction had 10 bases not matched to a gene; V was cut back by 7 bases and J by 4 bases. This CDR3 contains 14 residues. The CDR3 nucleotides read TGCAGCGCTTCCGAGACTAGCGGAGGAGAGACCCAGTACTTC. Amino acid sequence: CSASETSGGETQYF.

The V gene is TRBV15, the J gene TRBJ2-1; D perhaps matches TRBD2 (5 bases). The germline gives CDR1 LNHNV, CDR2 YYDKDF (reference sequence). V was cut by 0 bases and J by 0 bases, with 12 bases left in between. This CDR3 contains 17 residues. The CDR3: CATSRDRSRDSYNEQFF. The CDR3 DNA reads TGTGCCACCAGCAGAGATCGCAGTCGGGACTCCTACAATGAGCAGTTCTTC.

This clone was seen a few times. The chain uses TRBV28 and TRBJ2-3, with 12 nucleotides matching TRBD2. The CDR3 runs to 16 residues. In germline, CDR1 is MDHEN, CDR2 SYDVKM. V lost 6 bases, J lost 4 bases, and 8 bases stayed unmatched. The DNA for the CDR3 is TGTGCCAGCAGGGGGATGACTAGCGGGAGCGCAGATACGCAGTATTTT. This sequence encodes CASRGMTSGSADTQYF.

V is TRBV6-5 and J is TRBJ1-1; the D gene is possibly TRBD1 (5 bases). This CDR3 region has 14 residues. Trimming removed 8 bases from V and 3 bases from J, with 16 bases in between. Per germline, CDR1 MNHEY and CDR2 SVGAGI. The CDR3 nucleotides read TGTGCCAGCTTCCCCCCGGGGGGAGACACTGAAGCTTTCTTT. It yields the protein CASFPPGGDTEAFF.

The V call is TRBV7-9, the J call TRBJ2-3, with 9 bases lining up with TRBD2. Trimming took 3 bases from V and 4 from J; bases not matched to a gene: 2. Germline V lookup: CDR1 SEHNR, CDR2 FQNEAQ (reference sequence). The CDR3 covers 14 residues. CDR3 loop: CASSLGLASDTQYF. The CDR3 nucleotides are TGTGCCAGCAGCTTGGGACTAGCTTCAGATACGCAGTATTTT.